What follows describes a single T cell receptor beta chain. Its antigen is unidentified. There was relapse after autologous stem cell transplantation in every patient, and there was variation in brentuximab vedotin exposure. Researchers report purifying CD4+ T cells from thawed PBMCs by magnetic negative selection. Complete response, partial response or progressive disease made up the best responses. This sample was taken from a study of PD-1 blockade in classical Hodgkin lymphoma. Regarding the study as a whole: Newly diagnosed patients were reported to exhibit reduced baseline TCR diversity relative to healthy donors. Researchers reported that CD4+ TCR diversity, though not CD8+, rose significantly by C4D1.

Measured with immunoSEQ multiplex PCR; TCRdb has only the in-frame clones, and not every one. The sample records around 17,000 clones, approximately 86% being singletons. V shed 0 bases and J shed 2 bases, with 14 bases lying between them. The germline V gene has CDR1 MNHEY and CDR2 SMNVEV (reference sequence). This CDR3 contains 16 residues. Source: CD4+ T cells from blood, taken at baseline. This clonotype was sampled from a human donor with classical Hodgkin lymphoma. This chain joins TRBV27 and TRBJ2-7; D may correspond to TRBD1 or TRBD2 (5 bases each). DNA for the CDR3: TGTGCCAGCAGTTTATCCCCTGGGACGGTAGCCTACGAGCAGTACTTC. Translated: CASSLSPGTVAYEQYF.